This T cell receptor beta chain was identified during a study of T cell changes during pregnancy in multiple sclerosis. Germline V CDR1 and CDR2: MDHEN, SYDVKM. There are 12 residues in the CDR3. V dropped 2 bases and J dropped 5 bases, with 4 bases sitting between them. The data were produced by immunoSEQ multiplex PCR, yet TCRdb's version contains in-frame clones alone and is incomplete. The sample lists under 65,000 clones; roughly 93% were seen once. This clonotype was sampled from a female donor with multiple sclerosis, enrolled in a pregnancy study. This material consisted of CD8+ T cells from peripheral blood mononuclear cells, taken in the third trimester of pregnancy. The genes are TRBV28 and TRBJ1-5, with no clear D. The CDR3 nucleotides read TGTGCCAGCAGTTTACAGGATCAGCCCCAGCATTTT. It specifies CASSLQDQPQHF.